This T cell receptor (beta chain) was profiled in a study of T-cell reconstitution after alpha-beta-depleted transplantation in children. V was shortened by 5 bases and J by 2 bases, with 19 bases between the two germline ends. The CDR3 covers 17 residues. Germline V gene lookup returns CDR1 SGHVS and CDR2 FQNEAQ. Library preparation (for TCRbeta) was performed with unique molecular identifiers. Via MiXCR, TCRdb re-called the PCR reads, giving one row per CDR3 protein. The sample shows around 450,000 distinct CDR3 sequences, around two fifths of them seen only once. Sample: PBMCs, taken before TCRalphabeta/CD19-depleted stem cell transplant. The sequence was obtained from a girl aged 2 to 10 with aplastic anemia, due to receive a stem cell transplant. This chain connects TRBV7-8 to TRBJ2-1; a possible D gene is TRBD2 (7 bases). The CDR3 DNA follows: TGTGCCAGCAGCCCCCGTCGGGGGCGGGGGCCCTACAATGAGCAGTTCTTC. Protein sequence: CASSPRRGRGPYNEQFF.